This passage covers 7 T cell receptor beta chains from one sample sequenced in a study of T cell clones after liver transplantation. TCRdb keeps only in-frame clones here, not all; method: immunoSEQ multiplex PCR. The table has over 45,000 clones, roughly 70% seen once. Sequencing was performed on CD4+ T cells from blood, taken around 54 months after liver transplant. The receptors were sampled from a human patient who received a liver transplant. The T cells may partly be graft donor cells.

This clone was seen once. The chain carries TRBV27 and TRBJ1-6; unclear D gene. The V end lost 4 bases, the J end lost 2 bases, and 12 bases lay between the germline ends. CDR3 size: 16 residues. Germline-derived CDR1 and CDR2 are MNHEY and SMNVEV (reference sequence). The CDR3 protein is CASSSPGETYNSPLHF. The DNA for the CDR3 is TGTGCCAGCAGTTCCCCGGGAGAGACCTATAATTCACCCCTCCACTTT.

The rearrangement joins TRBV18 to TRBJ1-1; D might be TRBD1 (5 bases). The CDR3 spans 14 residues. Per the germline V gene, CDR1 is KGHSH and CDR2 is LQKENI. Trimming pared 3 bases from V and 5 bases from J, leaving 13 bases between. The CDR3 loop reads CASSPPLPGTEAFF. The CDR3 DNA follows: TGTGCCAGCTCACCTCCCCTGCCAGGGACTGAAGCTTTCTTT. Filled out from reference TRBV18 and TRBJ1-1, the complete variable domain reads NAGVMQNPRHLVRRRGQEARLRCSPMKGHSHVYWYRQLPEEGLKFMVYLQKENIIDESGMPKERFSAEFPKEGPSILRIQQVVRGDSAAYFCASSPPLPGTEAFFGQGTRLTVV.

This clone showed up just a few times. The rearrangement joins TRBV5-4 to TRBJ1-1, with unresolved D. V lost 4 bases and J 3 bases, leaving 4 bases between the germline ends. Germline V gives CDR1 SGHNT, CDR2 YYREEE (reference sequence). CDR3 length: 11 residues. CDR3 in amino acids: CASSGYTEAFF. DNA of the CDR3: TGTGCCAGCAGCGGCTACACTGAAGCTTTCTTT.

This chain joins TRBV2 and TRBJ2-5, with TRBD2 as a possible D gene (6 bases). This CDR3 contains 14 residues. Germline CDR1 SNHLY, CDR2 FYNNEI. V gave up 6 bases and J gave up 5 bases, with 16 bases separating them. The chain's CDR3 is CASSQGTGGETQYF. As DNA, the CDR3 is TGTGCCAGCAGCCAAGGGACTGGGGGGGAGACCCAGTACTTC.

The chain has TRBV21-1 and TRBJ1-2; the table's D call, TRBD1, was not checked against the DNA. TRBV21-1 is a documented pseudogene. The CDR3 extends over 16 amino acids. CDR3 DNA: TGTGCCAGCAGCACCGAGGGACAGGGAGGCAACTATGGCTACACCTTC. This gives the protein CASSTEGQGGNYGYTF.

This clone came up a few times. The gene calls are TRBV19 and TRBJ1-4, with D possibly matching TRBD1 (6 bases). This CDR3 contains 14 residues. The V end lost 8 bases, the J end lost 8 bases, and 18 bases lay between the germline ends. Germline CDR1 LNHDA, CDR2 SQIVND (reference sequence). The CDR3 here is CASQKGVSGEKLFF. Here the CDR3 DNA reads TGTGCCAGTCAAAAGGGGGTCTCCGGCGAAAAACTGTTTTTT. The variable domain in full, completed from reference TRBV19 and TRBJ1-4, reads DGGITQSPKYLFRKEGQNVTLSCEQNLNHDAMYWYRQDPGQGLRLIYYSQIVNDFQKGDIAEGYSVSREKKESFPLTVTSAQKNPTAFYLCASQKGVSGEKLFFGSGTQLSVL.

This clone was observed once. The J gene is TRBJ1-1, the V gene TRBV6-1; no clear D. The V end lost 2 bases, the J end lost 4 bases, and 14 bases lay between the germline ends. The CDR3 has 15 amino acids. Germline lookup yields CDR1 MNHNS and CDR2 SASEGT. Here the CDR3 DNA reads TGTGCCAGCAGTGAACGGAGTAGGTCAGGCACTGAAGCTTTCTTT. This translates into CASSERSRSGTEAFF.